The source of this TCR beta chain is a study of spatial heterogeneity in lung cancer. At the level of the study: There were consistently more beta-chain sequences detected than alpha-chain sequences.

Every TCR cDNA molecule bore a unique molecular identifier. MiXCR was run by TCRdb on the 5' RACE reads, yielding one entry per CDR3 protein. This table holds 2,000 to 2,500 distinct CDR3 sequences, approximately 12% found once. By sample share, this clonotype is medium-sized. Since the library was made to target alpha chains, this beta chain is a stray read and its abundance is not meaningful. Time point noted: sample taken at primary tumor resection. Sequencing covered unsorted whole RNA taken from tumor, nontumor lung or frozen PBMC. This receptor was taken from a male donor with early-stage non-small cell lung cancer. The input for sequencing was normal lung tissue next to the tumor, taken at surgery.

DNA for the CDR3: TGTGCCAGCAGATTGGACCTTGGGGGGCCCCAGCATTTT. Residues: CASRLDLGGPQHF. This rearrangement joins TRBV12-3 or TRBV12-4 to TRBJ1-5, with TRBD1 as a possible D gene (5 bases). The CDR3 is made up of 13 amino acids. The germline V and J ends were trimmed by 6 bases and 9 bases, with 15 bases remaining between them.